Listed below are T cell receptor beta chains from one sample, sequenced in a study of regulatory T cells in long-lasting Graves disease. MiXCR was run by TCRdb on the multiplex PCR reads, yielding one entry per CDR3 protein. The sample shows about 320,000 distinct CDR3 sequences, 15% to 20% of them seen only once. The sample consisted of peripheral blood mononuclear cells (PBMCs), taken at new diagnosis, from a patient treated with antithyroid drugs. All receptors come from a female donor with Graves disease. Each CDR3 is given with its conserved first and last residue. D genes are given only for firm matches. Clone size appears in some rows only: once, few, many, or a class for an expanded clone.

>.|.|TRBJ2-2|16|TRBV6-1
CASNAGRNPNTGELFF
TGTGCCAGCAATGCGGGACGGAACCCGAACACCGGGGAGCTGTTTTTT
>.|many|TRBJ2-1|12|TRBV6-1
CASSKQELEQFF
TGTGCCAGCAGTAAACAGGAATTAGAGCAGTTCTTC
>TRBD2|many|TRBJ2-7|13|TRBV11-2
CASSGGETYEQYF
TGTGCCAGCAGCGGGGGGGAGACCTACGAGCAGTACTTC
>.|many|TRBJ1-1|15|TRBV6-1
CASSDPQGTGTEAFF
TGTGCCAGCAGTGACCCACAGGGCACAGGAACTGAAGCTTTCTTT
>.|many|TRBJ2-2|13|TRBV6-1
CASSRTDTGELFF
TGTGCCAGCAGTAGGACGGACACCGGGGAGCTGTTTTTT
>TRBD1|many|TRBJ2-1|13|TRBV5-1
CASSRTGPHEQFF
TGCGCCAGCAGTCGGACAGGACCACATGAGCAGTTCTTC
>.|many|TRBJ2-7|13|TRBV12-3/TRBV12-4
CASTHDSLSEQYF
TGTGCCAGCACCCACGACAGCTTATCGGAGCAGTACTTC
>.|few|TRBJ1-2|16|TRBV6-5
CASSYRPYKGNYGYTF
TGTGCCAGCAGTTATCGGCCCTACAAGGGTAACTATGGCTACACCTTC
>.|.|TRBJ2-7|13|TRBV20-1
CSAVYSDFYEQYF
TGCAGTGCCGTCTACTCAGACTTCTACGAGCAGTACTTC
>TRBD1|.|TRBJ2-7|15|TRBV7-3
CASSLAPGQAYEQYF
TGTGCCAGCAGCTTAGCCCCGGGACAGGCCTACGAGCAGTACTTC
>.|many|TRBJ2-1|14|TRBV19
CASSIVETGRGQFF
TGTGCCAGTAGTATAGTGGAAACAGGGCGGGGGCAGTTCTTC
>TRBD1|few|TRBJ2-5|15|TRBV7-2
CASSKQGAGRETQYF
TGTGCCAGCAGCAAACAGGGGGCTGGTAGGGAGACCCAGTACTTC
>.|.|TRBJ1-1|15|TRBV18
CASSPRAVPNTEAFF
TGTGCCAGCTCACCAAGAGCGGTGCCGAACACTGAAGCTTTCTTT
>TRBD2|few|TRBJ2-3|15|TRBV5-4
CASSLPGLASDTQYF
TGTGCCAGCAGCTTACCGGGACTAGCATCAGATACGCAGTATTTT
>.|many|TRBJ2-5|10|TRBV6-1
CASSMETQYF
TGTGCCAGCAGTATGGAGACCCAGTACTTC
>.|few|TRBJ2-2|15|TRBV7-2
CASSFPELRTGELFF
TGTGCCAGCAGCTTCCCAGAATTGCGAACCGGGGAGCTGTTTTTT
>TRBD1|many|TRBJ2-5|17|TRBV10-3
CAISEETTTGGGETQYF
TGTGCCATCAGTGAGGAGACAACGACAGGGGGCGGGGAGACCCAGTACTTC
>.|few|TRBJ2-2|12|TRBV6-1
CASTGRTGELFF
TGTGCCAGCACCGGCCGCACCGGGGAGCTGTTTTTT
>.|many|TRBJ2-5|13|TRBV7-3
CASSLGADETQYF
TGTGCCAGCAGCCTAGGGGCCGATGAGACCCAGTACTTC
>.|few|TRBJ2-3|16|TRBV28
CASSFGQIAPADTQYF
TGTGCCAGCAGTTTCGGACAGATCGCGCCAGCAGATACGCAGTATTTT
>TRBD1|many|TRBJ2-1|14|TRBV7-9
CASSSRDRENEQFF
TGTGCCAGCAGCTCGCGGGACAGGGAGAATGAGCAGTTCTTC
>TRBD2|many|TRBJ2-6|15|TRBV27
CASTDLAVGANVLTF
TGTGCCAGCACCGACCTAGCGGTTGGGGCCAACGTCCTGACTTTC
>.|many|TRBJ2-3|16|TRBV10-3
CAISPRGGVSTDTQYF
TGTGCCATCTCCCCCCGAGGGGGGGTGTCGACAGATACGCAGTATTTT
>.|many|TRBJ1-6|14|TRBV6-2/TRBV6-3
CASTVGGGNSPLHF
TGTGCCAGCACCGTAGGAGGGGGAAATTCACCCCTCCACTTT
>TRBD2|many|TRBJ2-7|14|TRBV5-1
CASSRGRAVGEQYF
TGCGCCAGCAGCCGCGGGAGGGCCGTGGGGGAGCAGTACTTC
>.|many|TRBJ2-7|15|TRBV5-1
CASSLSPGSTYEQYF
TGCGCCAGCAGCTTGAGTCCAGGGTCAACCTACGAGCAGTACTTC
>.|.|TRBJ2-2|15|TRBV9
CASSLGALQTGELFF
TGTGCCAGCAGCCTAGGGGCCCTACAGACCGGGGAGCTGTTTTTT
>TRBD2|many|TRBJ2-7|15|TRBV7-2
CASTSMWGTTYEQYF
TGTGCCAGCACCTCAATGTGGGGGACTACCTACGAGCAGTACTTC
>.|.|TRBJ2-6|17|TRBV18
CASSPPIGFSGANVLTF
TGTGCCAGCTCACCACCGATCGGATTCTCTGGGGCCAACGTCCTGACTTTC
>.|few|TRBJ2-2|17|TRBV11-2
CASSFSYQGGGTGELFF
TGTGCCAGCAGCTTTAGTTATCAGGGTGGAGGCACCGGGGAGCTGTTTTTT
>TRBD1|many|TRBJ2-7|14|TRBV28
CASIPGQALYEQYF
TGTGCCAGTATACCGGGACAGGCCCTCTACGAGCAGTACTTC
>.|many|TRBJ2-5|13|TRBV3-1
CASSLVGEWTQYF
TGTGCCAGCAGCCTTGTGGGGGAGTGGACCCAGTACTTC
>.|many|TRBJ1-6|15|TRBV28
CASSSGQSYNSPLHF
TGTGCCAGCAGCTCGGGGCAGTCCTATAATTCACCCCTCCACTTT
>TRBD2|many|TRBJ2-2|17|TRBV12-5
CASGLGLAGVNTGELFF
TGTGCTAGTGGTTTAGGACTAGCGGGAGTGAACACCGGGGAGCTGTTTTTT
>.|.|TRBJ1-1|15|TRBV11-2
CASSSLRGRDTEAFF
TGTGCCAGCAGCTCGCTCCGAGGGCGCGACACTGAAGCTTTCTTT
>.|many|TRBJ1-1|13|TRBV20-1
CSARKGINTEAFF
TGCAGTGCTAGGAAGGGGATCAACACTGAAGCTTTCTTT
>.|.|TRBJ1-1|15|TRBV11-3
CASSYGLTGVTEAFF
TGTGCCAGCAGCTACGGGCTAACCGGGGTCACTGAAGCTTTCTTT
>.|.|TRBJ2-1|15|TRBV2
CASSEGLSSYNEQFF
TGTGCCAGCAGCGAAGGACTTTCCTCCTACAATGAGCAGTTCTTC
>.|.|TRBJ1-6|14|TRBV10-3
CAISDVQRNSPLHF
TGTGCCATCAGTGATGTACAGCGAAATTCACCCCTTCACTTT
>.|.|TRBJ2-2|16|TRBV6-6
CASSYSTGRYTGELFF
TGTGCCAGCAGTTACTCGACGGGACGGTACACCGGGGAGCTGTTTTTT
>.|many|TRBJ1-5|14|TRBV28
CASSSGGSNQPQHF
TGTGCCAGCAGCTCCGGGGGGAGCAATCAGCCCCAGCATTTT
>TRBD1|many|TRBJ1-5|17|TRBV6-1
CASTLSGGGRGNQPQHF
TGTGCCAGCACACTAAGCGGAGGGGGCAGGGGCAATCAGCCCCAGCATTTT
>.|many|TRBJ2-5|16|TRBV19
CASRGMPPRDGETQYF
TGTGCCAGTAGGGGAATGCCCCCGCGGGACGGAGAGACCCAGTACTTC
>.|many|TRBJ2-7|14|TRBV11-3
CASSPQRDGYEQYF
TGTGCCAGCAGCCCGCAAAGGGATGGGTACGAGCAGTACTTC
>TRBD2|once|TRBJ2-1|15|TRBV7-2
CASSPRAGDYNEQFF
TGTGCCAGCAGCCCCCGAGCGGGAGACTACAATGAGCAGTTCTTC
>.|many|TRBJ2-3|16|TRBV11-3
CASSFPGGRSADTQYF
TGTGCCAGCAGCTTTCCCGGGGGCCGAAGCGCAGATACGCAGTATTTT